A single sample gave rise to the 15 T cell receptor beta chains below, sequenced in a study of early T cells in non-severe SARS-CoV-2 infection. TCRdb called the 5' RACE reads again in MiXCR, with one record for every CDR3 protein. The sample consists of more than 25,000 distinct CDR3 sequences, under 6% of them appearing once. The sample consisted of whole blood. These TCRs come from an adult who was a healthcare worker with PCR-confirmed SARS-CoV-2 infection or an uninfected control (not recorded which).

This clonotype was detected only a few times. The chain links TRBV7-8 to TRBJ2-1; D gene ambiguous. V was pared by 5 bases and J by 5 bases, with 13 bases between. This CDR3 region has 14 residues. The germline V gene encodes CDR1 SGHVS and CDR2 FQNEAQ. CDR3 bases: TGTGCCAGCAGCCCTCAGACTGGAAACAATGAGCAGTTCTTC. Encoded protein: CASSPQTGNNEQFF.

This clonotype was observed a few times. The chain carries TRBV2 and TRBJ2-2, with D tentatively TRBD1 or TRBD2 (5 bases each). The V gene's germline CDR1 is SNHLY and CDR2 FYNNEI. CDR3 length equals 14 residues. V was cut by 4 bases and J by 4 bases, with 10 bases left in between. This CDR3 is CASSGGATTGELFF. DNA for the CDR3: TGTGCCAGCAGTGGAGGGGCGACCACCGGGGAGCTGTTTTTT. The whole variable domain, remainder taken from reference TRBV2 and TRBJ2-2, is EPEVTQTPSHQVTQMGQEVILRCVPISNHLYFYWYRQILGQKVEFLVSFYNNEISEKSEIFDDQFSVERPDGSNFTLKIRSTKLEDSAMYFCASSGGATTGELFFGEGSRLTVL.

There are many counts of this clonotype. The chain carries TRBV13 and TRBJ2-3; TRBD1 is a possible D gene (5 bases). The CDR3 sequence is 14 residues long. CDR1 and CDR2 (germline): PRHDT, FYEKMQ (reference sequence). V was clipped by 5 bases and J by 4 bases, with 13 bases between them. CDR3 DNA: TGTGCCAGCAGCCGAAGGGAAGGGGCAGATACGCAGTATTTT. Its protein product is CASSRREGADTQYF. Full variable domain (missing parts from reference TRBV13 and TRBJ2-3): AAGVIQSPRHLIKEKRETATLKCYPIPRHDTVYWYQQGPGQDPQFLISFYEKMQSDKGSIPDRFSAQQFSDYHSELNMSSLELGDSALYFCASSRREGADTQYFGPGTRLTVL.

This clonotype was picked up many times. The chain combines TRBV28 with TRBJ2-7; no clear D. This CDR3 region has 13 residues. The germline V gene has CDR1 MDHEN and CDR2 SYDVKM. Trimming shortened V by 8 bases and J by 2 bases, and 13 bases separated the two germline ends. This CDR3 reads CASQGPETYEQYF. The CDR3 bases are TGTGCCAGCCAAGGTCCCGAAACCTACGAGCAGTACTTC.

This chain links TRBV7-2 with TRBJ2-7; 8 bases fit TRBD1. This CDR3 is built from 15 residues. Germline assignment: CDR1 SGHTA and CDR2 FQGNSA. V trimming: 2 bases; J trimming: 7 bases; junction bases outside the gene matches: 10. CDR3 amino acids: CASSLTGTGLEEQYF. CDR3 in DNA: TGTGCCAGCAGCTTAACCGGGACAGGTTTGGAAGAGCAGTACTTC.

This clonotype ranks as medium-sized (0.01 to 0.1%). The rearrangement uses TRBV12-3 or TRBV12-4 and TRBJ2-3, with 12 bases matching TRBD2. The CDR3 runs to 16 residues. V lost 3 bases and J lost 4; bases outside the gene matches: 5. DNA of the CDR3: TGTGCCAGCAGTTTCCTAGCGGGGGGGCAGGCAGATACGCAGTATTTT. Encoded protein: CASSFLAGGQADTQYF.

This clonotype was recorded at least ten times. The chain is built from TRBV7-2 and TRBJ1-5; 9 bases line up with TRBD1. CDR3 length: 15 residues. The germline gives CDR1 SGHTA, CDR2 FQGNSA. The V gene end was trimmed by 4 bases and the J gene end by 4 bases; junction bases not matched to a gene: 5. CDR3 DNA sequence: TGTGCCAGCAGCTACGGGACAGGGAGGAATCAGCCCCAGCATTTT. Translation: CASSYGTGRNQPQHF. The whole variable domain, filled in from reference TRBV7-2 and TRBJ1-5, reads GAGVSQSPSNKVTEKGKDVELRCDPISGHTALYWYRQSLGQGLEFLIYFQGNSAPDKSGLPSDRFSAERTGGSVSTLTIQRTQQEDSAVYLCASSYGTGRNQPQHFGDGTRLSIL.

This clonotype was seen more than once but under ten times. V is TRBV6-6 and J is TRBJ2-2; D remains ambiguous. The CDR3 is 14 amino acids. Trimming stripped 0 bases from V and 1 base from J, with 3 bases between. Germline V CDR1 and CDR2: MNHNY, SVGAGI (reference sequence). CDR3 amino acids: CASSYSGNTGELFF. In nucleotides, the CDR3 is TGTGCCAGCAGTTACTCTGGGAACACCGGGGAGCTGTTTTTT.

This clonotype has a handful of counts. This rearrangement joins TRBV6-2 or TRBV6-3 to TRBJ2-3; D may correspond to TRBD1 or TRBD2 (5 bases each). Germline V CDR1 and CDR2: MNHEY, SVGEGT. This CDR3 contains 14 residues. V was trimmed by 6 bases and J by 1 base, leaving 11 bases between them. CDR3 DNA: TGTGCCAGCAGACGAGGGGCTGGCACAGATACGCAGTATTTT. It specifies CASRRGAGTDTQYF.

This clonotype showed up many times. This rearrangement joins TRBV7-2 to TRBJ2-1; D uncertain. The germline V gene encodes CDR1 SGHTA and CDR2 FQGNSA. This CDR3 contains 13 residues. V dropped 2 bases and J dropped 7 bases, with 9 bases sitting between them. The CDR3 DNA reads as TGTGCCAGCAGCTTAAGAAGTGGAAATGAGCAGTTCTTC. Protein: CASSLRSGNEQFF.

The gene calls are TRBV30 and TRBJ2-7; 10 bases align to TRBD2. The germline gives CDR1 GTSNPN, CDR2 SVGIG (reference sequence). This CDR3 has 17 residues. J was trimmed by 4 bases and V by 1 base; bases with no gene match: 13. The CDR3 DNA reads as TGTGCCTGGAGTGCACTTCGTACTAGCGGGGTAGGGTACGAGCAGTACTTC. Protein product: CAWSALRTSGVGYEQYF.

This clonotype was observed at least ten times. The chain carries TRBV7-2 and TRBJ2-5; either TRBD1 or TRBD2 may supply D (5 bases each). Trimming removed 0 bases at V and 10 bases at J, with 9 bases between. CDR3 length: 12 amino acids. Germline values: CDR1 SGHTA, CDR2 FQGNSA. The DNA of the CDR3 is TGTGCCAGCAGCTTAGCGAGGGGATACCAGTACTTC. This sequence encodes CASSLARGYQYF.

The table lists this clonotype with a few counts. V and J are TRBV3-2 and TRBJ2-1; the listed D gene, TRBD2, was not tested against the DNA. TRBV3-2 is a pseudogene segment. This CDR3 is 14 amino acids long. CDR3 sequence: CARLESGGYNEQFF. DNA of the CDR3: TGTGCCAGGCTAGAAAGCGGGGGGTACAATGAGCAGTTCTTC.

This clonotype was seen at least ten times. In DNA form, the CDR3 reads TGTGCCATCAGGACAGGGTCGAATCAGCCCCAGCATTTT. Amino acids: CAIRTGSNQPQHF. The rearrangement joins TRBV10-3 to TRBJ1-5, with 7 bases aligning to TRBD1. V lost 6 bases, J lost 4 bases, and 3 bases stayed unmatched. CDR1 and CDR2 (germline): ENHRY, SYGVKD. The CDR3 is made up of 13 amino acids.

This clonotype came up a few times. The chain carries TRBV7-9 and TRBJ2-2; a possible D gene is TRBD2 (6 bases). Trimming shortened V by 11 bases and J by 4 bases, and 17 bases separated the two germline ends. Per germline, CDR1 SEHNR and CDR2 FQNEAQ (reference sequence). This CDR3 contains 14 residues. The DNA for the CDR3 is TGTGCCTACAAAACTAGCCGGAGCACCGGGGAGCTGTTTTTT. Protein sequence: CAYKTSRSTGELFF.